Listed below are T cell receptor beta chains from one sample, sequenced in a study of blood T cell repertoires in COVID-19. Sequencing used immunoSEQ multiplex PCR; TCRdb keeps in-frame clones, though not all of them. The sample comprises about 260,000 clones, around 90% of which are singletons, and about 4.1% rests with the top ten. Sequenced: peripheral blood. The receptor source for this set is a man in his sixties who had recovered from COVID-19. The CDR3 runs from the conserved cysteine through the conserved F or W. The D gene is left open where the match is weak. Clone size is stated in some rows and not others, as once, few, many or a class when expanded.

d_call,clone_size,v_call,j_call,cdr3_aa,cdr3_nt
NA,NA,TRBV9,TRBJ1-2,CASSAHLTPTAHAAYGYTF,TGTGCCAGCAGCGCCCACTTAACACCTACGGCTCACGCGGCCTATGGCTACACCTTC
NA,NA,TRBV5-1,TRBJ1-3,CASSSAVGGNTIYF,TGCGCCAGCAGCTCGGCGGTGGGTGGAAACACCATATATTTT
NA,NA,TRBV5-5,TRBJ2-5,CASSTYGQGETQYF,TGTGCCAGCAGCACTTATGGCCAGGGGGAGACCCAGTACTTC
TRBD1,NA,TRBV11-3,TRBJ1-2,CASSLDVGTVTGYTF,TGTGCCAGCAGCTTAGATGTGGGGACAGTCACCGGCTACACCTTC
NA,NA,TRBV5-1,TRBJ2-7,CASSLEQSSYEQYF,TGCGCCAGCAGCTTGGAACAGTCCTCTTACGAGCAGTACTTC
TRBD1,NA,TRBV5-6,TRBJ1-2,CASSSAGTGTGYTF,TGTGCCAGCAGCTCGGCCGGGACAGGGACTGGCTACACCTTC
NA,NA,TRBV5-1,TRBJ2-1,CASSFGSGSYNEQFF,TGCGCCAGCAGCTTTGGTTCGGGCTCCTACAATGAGCAGTTCTTC
NA,NA,TRBV13,TRBJ2-3,CASSFRGGTDTQYF,TGTGCCAGCAGCTTCCGCGGGGGCACAGATACGCAGTATTTT
TRBD1,NA,TRBV7-3,TRBJ1-4,CASSSGTGGRHEKLFF,TGTGCCAGCAGCTCCGGGACAGGGGGCCGACATGAAAAACTGTTTTTT
TRBD1,NA,TRBV6-2/TRBV6-3,TRBJ1-2,CASSPPGQGVGGYGYTF,TGTGCCAGCAGCCCCCCGGGACAGGGAGTTGGCGGGTATGGCTACACCTTC
NA,NA,TRBV7-6,TRBJ1-1,CASSLARGTEAFF,TGTGCCAGCAGCTTAGCGCGGGGGACTGAAGCTTTCTTT
NA,NA,TRBV20-1,TRBJ1-1,CSAAMNTEAFF,TGCAGTGCCGCGATGAACACTGAAGCTTTCTTT
TRBD1,NA,TRBV18,TRBJ2-7,CASSPIGDRVAEQYF,TGTGCCAGCTCACCAATCGGAGACAGGGTAGCCGAGCAGTACTTC
NA,NA,TRBV5-4,TRBJ1-1,CASSRDGITLNTEAFF,TGTGCCAGCAGCCGCGACGGGATTACTCTGAACACTGAAGCTTTCTTT
TRBD1,NA,TRBV7-8,TRBJ2-7,CASSIGTDYEQYF,TGTGCCAGCAGCATCGGGACAGACTACGAGCAGTACTTC
NA,NA,TRBV10-3,TRBJ1-1,CAISDPGHRQNTEAFF,TGTGCCATCAGTGATCCCGGACACAGGCAGAACACTGAAGCTTTCTTT
TRBD1,NA,TRBV6-5,TRBJ2-7,CASSSRTGTYEQYF,TGTGCCAGCAGTTCGCGGACAGGGACCTACGAGCAGTACTTC
TRBD1,NA,TRBV4-2,TRBJ1-6,CASSQIGDRTSPLHF,TGTGCCAGCAGCCAAATAGGGGACAGGACCTCACCCCTCCACTTT
TRBD1,once,TRBV4-2,TRBJ1-2,CASSRSGQANYGYTF,TGTGCCAGCAGCCGATCCGGACAGGCTAACTATGGCTACACCTTC
TRBD1,NA,TRBV24-1,TRBJ2-5,CATSDHRDRVKETQYF,TGTGCCACCAGTGATCACAGGGACAGGGTAAAAGAGACCCAGTACTTC
NA,NA,TRBV9,TRBJ2-1,CASSVVTSNEQFF,TGTGCCAGCAGCGTAGTTACTAGCAATGAGCAGTTCTTC
TRBD1,NA,TRBV27,TRBJ1-5,CASAPQGVYQPQHF,TGTGCCAGCGCGCCACAGGGGGTGTATCAGCCCCAGCATTTT
NA,NA,TRBV6-6,TRBJ2-7,CASSYDYTYEQYF,TGTGCCAGCAGTTATGACTATACCTACGAGCAGTACTTC
NA,NA,TRBV5-1,TRBJ2-5,CASSNPTSMETQYF,TGCGCCAGCAGCAATCCGACTAGTATGGAGACCCAGTACTTC
TRBD1,NA,TRBV11-2,TRBJ2-5,CASSLARQGGWETQYF,TGTGCCAGCAGCTTAGCCCGACAGGGGGGCTGGGAGACCCAGTACTTC
NA,NA,TRBV12-5,TRBJ1-5,CASGASGRGDQPQHF,TGTGCTAGTGGTGCCTCTGGGAGGGGCGATCAGCCCCAGCATTTT
TRBD2,NA,TRBV5-1,TRBJ2-3,CASSLERGLTDTQYF,TGCGCCAGCAGCTTGGAGCGGGGGCTCACAGATACGCAGTATTTT
TRBD1,NA,TRBV13,TRBJ1-1,CASRVGGLGEAFF,TGTGCCAGCAGAGTAGGGGGCTTAGGTGAAGCTTTCTTT
NA,NA,TRBV19,TRBJ2-7,CASSGGGNSYEQYF,TGTGCCAGTAGTGGTGGGGGGAACTCCTACGAGCAGTACTTC